A single sample gave rise to the 13 T cell receptor beta chains below, sequenced in a study of T cell responses to AZD1222 COVID-19 vaccine. The protocol was immunoSEQ multiplex PCR, while the TCRdb copy is restricted to in-frame clones and leaves out a portion. Of approximately 180,000 clones listed, more than 90% are singletons. Sequences were derived from peripheral blood, sampled 28 days after the second dose of the MenACWY control vaccine. These receptors all come from an adult who received the MenACWY meningococcal vaccine as a control.

This clone was seen a handful of times. This chain links TRBV10-3 with TRBJ1-1, with unresolved D. In germline, CDR1 is ENHRY, CDR2 SYGVKD. The V end was cut by 10 bases, the J end by 2 bases, with 14 bases between. The CDR3 has 13 residues. CDR3 amino acids: CATEGTANTEAFF. The CDR3 region has the DNA TGTGCCACCGAAGGCACAGCAAACACTGAAGCTTTCTTT.

The chain links TRBV6-6 to TRBJ2-1; no reliable D call. The germline V and J ends were trimmed by 4 bases and 10 bases, with 17 bases remaining between them. CDR1 MNHNY and CDR2 SVGAGI come from the germline V gene (reference sequence). This CDR3 is 14 amino acids long. Written as DNA, the CDR3 is TGTGCCAGCAGTTCTCTAAGGGTAGCACGAGAGCAGTTCTTC. This sequence encodes CASSSLRVAREQFF.

This clone has only a few counts. The CDR3 here is CASTPTGIDYGYTF. As DNA, the CDR3 is TGTGCCAGTACCCCGACAGGGATTGACTATGGCTACACCTTC. V usage is TRBV19 and J usage is TRBJ1-2; 7 bases are shared with TRBD1. Germline CDR1 is LNHDA and CDR2 is SQIVND (reference sequence). There are 14 residues in the CDR3. Trimming removed 7 bases from V and 3 bases from J; junction bases left unmatched: 8.

This clone is a singleton in its sample. The chain couples TRBV6-1 to TRBJ1-1, with unresolved D. The CDR3 is 12 amino acids. Germline CDR1 and CDR2: MNHNS and SASEGT. The ends were cut back, 2 bases at V and 4 bases at J, with 5 bases in the middle. The CDR3 protein is CASSERSTEAFF. The DNA of the CDR3 is TGTGCCAGCAGTGAAAGGTCCACTGAAGCTTTCTTT.

This sequence joins TRBV5-6 and TRBJ1-1; 8 bases align to TRBD1. Germline lookup yields CDR1 SGHDT and CDR2 YYEEEE. CDR3 length: 14 residues. After removal of 4 bases from V and 6 bases from J, the junction contained 8 bases not matched to a gene. The CDR3 loop is CASSPRIQGAEAFF. The CDR3 DNA reads TGTGCCAGCAGCCCTCGGATACAGGGGGCTGAAGCTTTCTTT.

The genes are TRBV7-3 and TRBJ2-1, with 7 bases matching TRBD1. The germline V gene encodes CDR1 SGHTA and CDR2 FQGTGA. This CDR3 has 16 residues. V was clipped by 0 bases and J by 7 bases; unmatched bases: 9. This chain's CDR3 is CASSLTRVGGRNEQFF. For the CDR3, the DNA is TGTGCCAGCAGCTTAACAAGAGTAGGGGGCAGGAATGAGCAGTTCTTC.

The gene calls are TRBV30 and TRBJ2-6, with 8 bases fitting TRBD2. Per the germline V gene, CDR1 is GTSNPN and CDR2 is SVGIG (reference sequence). CDR3 length: 14 amino acids. V shed 8 bases, J shed 0 bases, and the junction held 3 bases outside the gene matches. In DNA, the CDR3 is TGTGCCCGGGGGGGCCGCTCTGGGGCCAACGTCCTGACTTTC. It specifies CARGGRSGANVLTF.

The chain employs TRBV27 and TRBJ2-7; 9 nucleotides match TRBD1. Losses at the gene ends were 0 bases for V and 7 bases for J; bases not matched to a gene: 4. Germline V gene data show CDR1 as MNHEY and CDR2 as SMNVEV (reference sequence). This CDR3 spans 14 amino acids. CDR3 amino acids: CASSLSQGAHEQYF. In nucleotides, the CDR3 is TGTGCCAGCAGTTTATCACAGGGGGCTCATGAGCAGTACTTC.

V and J are TRBV12-5 and TRBJ1-6; no clear D gene. V was cut by 2 bases and J by 10 bases, with 9 bases left in between. CDR1 is LGHNT, CDR2 FRNRAP, per germline. The CDR3 totals 13 residues. CDR3 loop: CASGLLPGSPLHF. The CDR3 region has the DNA TGTGCTAGTGGTTTGCTACCGGGGTCACCCCTCCACTTT.

This clone was seen only once. The chain employs TRBV19 and TRBJ1-2; possible D gene TRBD1, 6 bases. The CDR3 runs to 17 residues. Germline V gene sequence: CDR1 LNHDA, CDR2 SQIVND (reference sequence). V lost 7 bases and J lost 4, with 25 bases in between. The CDR3 is CASTYIGAGHLGYGYTF. In DNA, the CDR3 is TGTGCCAGTACCTATATTGGAGCGGGACATTTGGGCTATGGCTACACCTTC.

This chain connects TRBV6-6 to TRBJ1-2; D is undetermined. V was clipped by 6 bases and J by 4 bases, with 12 bases between them. CDR3 length: 13 residues. From germline, CDR1 is MNHNY and CDR2 SVGAGI (reference sequence). This CDR3 reads CASSSLDFYGYTF. CDR3 sequence (DNA): TGTGCCAGCAGCTCCTTGGATTTCTATGGCTACACCTTC.

The V and J genes are TRBV29-1 and TRBJ1-1; 7 nucleotides agree with TRBD1. With V trimmed by 7 bases and J by 5 bases, 7 bases remained unmatched. Germline V gene lookup returns CDR1 SQVTM and CDR2 ANQGSEA. This CDR3 comprises 12 residues. The DNA for the CDR3 is TGCAGCGCCCGGACAGGAGGGACTGAAGCTTTCTTT. This sequence encodes CSARTGGTEAFF.

This sequence joins TRBV18 and TRBJ2-1, with 9 bases identical to TRBD2. This CDR3 is built from 15 residues. Germline V lookup: CDR1 KGHSH, CDR2 LQKENI. Unmatched junction bases numbered 10, after V lost 4 bases and J lost 9 bases. The CDR3 DNA is TGTGCCAGCTCACGAACCGGGACTAGCATCAGTGAGCAGTTCTTC. Residues: CASSRTGTSISEQFF.